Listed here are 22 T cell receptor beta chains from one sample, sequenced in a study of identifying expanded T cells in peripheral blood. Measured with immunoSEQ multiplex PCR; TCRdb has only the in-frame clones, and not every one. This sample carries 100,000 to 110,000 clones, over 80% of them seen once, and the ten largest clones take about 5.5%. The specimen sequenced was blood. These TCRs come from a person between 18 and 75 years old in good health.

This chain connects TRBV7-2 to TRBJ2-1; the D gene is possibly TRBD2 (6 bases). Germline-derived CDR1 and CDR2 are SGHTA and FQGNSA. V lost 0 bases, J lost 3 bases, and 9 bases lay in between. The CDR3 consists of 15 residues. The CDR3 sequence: CASSLAGRDYNEQFF. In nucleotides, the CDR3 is TGTGCCAGCAGCTTAGCAGGGCGGGACTACAATGAGCAGTTCTTC.

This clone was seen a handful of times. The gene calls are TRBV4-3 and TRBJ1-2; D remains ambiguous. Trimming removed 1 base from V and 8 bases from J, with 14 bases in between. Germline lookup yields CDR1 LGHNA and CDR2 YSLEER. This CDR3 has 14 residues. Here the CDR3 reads CASSQAWGAGGYTF. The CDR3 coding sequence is TGCGCCAGCAGCCAAGCCTGGGGAGCGGGAGGCTACACCTTC.

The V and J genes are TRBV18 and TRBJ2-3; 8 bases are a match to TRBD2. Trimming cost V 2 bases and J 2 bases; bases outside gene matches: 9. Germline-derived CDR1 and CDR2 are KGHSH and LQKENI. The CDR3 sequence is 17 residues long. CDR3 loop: CASSPFLIAGSTDTQYF. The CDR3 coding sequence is TGTGCCAGCTCACCATTTCTGATAGCGGGGTCCACAGATACGCAGTATTTT.

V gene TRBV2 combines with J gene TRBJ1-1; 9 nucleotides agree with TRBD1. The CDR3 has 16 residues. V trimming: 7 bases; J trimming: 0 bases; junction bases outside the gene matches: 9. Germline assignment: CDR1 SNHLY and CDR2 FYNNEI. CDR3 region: CASNPGTGPVNTEAFF. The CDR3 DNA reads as TGTGCCAGCAACCCCGGGACAGGGCCTGTGAACACTGAAGCTTTCTTT.

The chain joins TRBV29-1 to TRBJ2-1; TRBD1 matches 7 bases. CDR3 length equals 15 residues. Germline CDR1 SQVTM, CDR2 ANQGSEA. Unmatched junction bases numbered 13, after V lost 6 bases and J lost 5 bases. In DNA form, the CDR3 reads TGCAGCGTCGATAGGACAGGTAGTTTCAACAATGAGCAGTTCTTC. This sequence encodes CSVDRTGSFNNEQFF.

CDR3 bases: TGTGCCAGCAGCCCCAGACAGGGACATGGCTACACCTTC. Protein: CASSPRQGHGYTF. The chain recombines TRBV7-6 with TRBJ1-2; 7 nucleotides agree with TRBD1. CDR3 size: 13 residues. CDR1 SGHVS and CDR2 FNYEAQ come from the germline V gene. The V segment lost 5 bases and the J segment 6 bases; nucleotides outside the gene matches: 6.

This chain's CDR3 is CASSSFYTGELFF. The CDR3 nucleotides read TGTGCCAGCTCCAGTTTTTACACCGGGGAGCTGTTTTTT. The V call is TRBV6-6, the J call TRBJ2-2, with unresolved D. This CDR3 region has 13 residues. Per the germline V gene, CDR1 is MNHNY and CDR2 is SVGAGI (reference sequence). V lost 8 bases to trimming and J lost 3 bases, with 10 bases between them.

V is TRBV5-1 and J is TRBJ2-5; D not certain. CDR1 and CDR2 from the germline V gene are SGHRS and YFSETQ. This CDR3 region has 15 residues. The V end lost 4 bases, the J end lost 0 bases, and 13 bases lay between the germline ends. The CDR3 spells CASSMGGLYQETQYF. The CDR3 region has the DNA TGCGCCAGCAGCATGGGTGGGTTGTACCAAGAGACCCAGTACTTC.

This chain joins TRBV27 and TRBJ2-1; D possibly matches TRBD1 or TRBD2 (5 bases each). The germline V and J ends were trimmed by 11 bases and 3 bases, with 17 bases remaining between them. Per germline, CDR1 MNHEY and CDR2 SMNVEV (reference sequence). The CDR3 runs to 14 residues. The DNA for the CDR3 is TGTGCCGTACGCCGGGACGCCGACTACAATGAGCAGTTCTTC. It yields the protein CAVRRDADYNEQFF.

The CDR3 spells CASSERTGKGDGYTF. Written as DNA, the CDR3 is TGTGCCAGCAGTGAAAGGACAGGGAAGGGAGATGGCTACACCTTC. This sequence joins TRBV6-1 and TRBJ1-2, with 8 nucleotides matching TRBD1. The length of the CDR3 is 15 residues. Germline V gene sequence: CDR1 MNHNS, CDR2 SASEGT. The V gene end was trimmed by 2 bases and the J gene end by 6 bases; junction bases not matched to a gene: 8.

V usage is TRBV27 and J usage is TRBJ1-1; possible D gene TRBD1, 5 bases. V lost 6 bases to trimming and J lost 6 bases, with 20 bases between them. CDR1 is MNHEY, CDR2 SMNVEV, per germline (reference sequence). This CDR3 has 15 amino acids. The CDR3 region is CASSRDPGRWAEAFF. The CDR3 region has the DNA TGTGCCAGCAGCCGGGACCCGGGGCGGTGGGCTGAAGCTTTCTTT.

The CDR3 reads CASSLAPPYNEQFF. The CDR3 bases are TGTGCCAGCAGCTTAGCGCCGCCCTACAATGAGCAGTTCTTC. V is TRBV7-9 and J is TRBJ2-1; D is undetermined. The V gene lost 0 bases and the J gene lost 2 bases, with 5 bases spanning the gap. Germline lookup yields CDR1 SEHNR and CDR2 FQNEAQ (reference sequence). This CDR3 spans 14 amino acids.

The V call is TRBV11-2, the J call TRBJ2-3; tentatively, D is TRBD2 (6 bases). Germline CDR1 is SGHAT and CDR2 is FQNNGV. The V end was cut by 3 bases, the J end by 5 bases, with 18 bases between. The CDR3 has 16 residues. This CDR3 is CASSFGQTSNGDTQYF. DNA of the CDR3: TGTGCCAGCAGCTTCGGCCAGACTAGTAATGGAGATACGCAGTATTTT. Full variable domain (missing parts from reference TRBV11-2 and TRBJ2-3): EAGVAQSPRYKIIEKRQSVAFWCNPISGHATLYWYQQILGQGPKLLIQFQNNGVVDDSQLPKDRFSAERLKGVDSTLKIQPAKLEDSAVYLCASSFGQTSNGDTQYFGPGTRLTVL.

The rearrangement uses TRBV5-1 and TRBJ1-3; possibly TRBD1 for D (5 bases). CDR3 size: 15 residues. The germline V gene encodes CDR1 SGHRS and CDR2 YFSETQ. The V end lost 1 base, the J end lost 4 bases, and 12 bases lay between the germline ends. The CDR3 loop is CASSLRGVEGNTIYF. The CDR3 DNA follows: TGCGCCAGCAGCTTGCGGGGGGTTGAGGGAAACACCATATATTTT.

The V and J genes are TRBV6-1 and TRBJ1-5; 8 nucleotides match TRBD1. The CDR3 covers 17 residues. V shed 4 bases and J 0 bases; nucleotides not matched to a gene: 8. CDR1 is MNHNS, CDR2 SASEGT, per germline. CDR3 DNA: TGTGCCAGCAGTGGGCGGACAGGGTCCCCTAGCAATCAGCCCCAGCATTTT. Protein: CASSGRTGSPSNQPQHF.

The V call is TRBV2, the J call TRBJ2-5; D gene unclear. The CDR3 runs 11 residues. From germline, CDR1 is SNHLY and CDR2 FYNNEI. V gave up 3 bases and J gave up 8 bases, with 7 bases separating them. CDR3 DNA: TGTGCCAGCAGTGAGGGTGCAACCCAGTACTTC. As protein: CASSEGATQYF.

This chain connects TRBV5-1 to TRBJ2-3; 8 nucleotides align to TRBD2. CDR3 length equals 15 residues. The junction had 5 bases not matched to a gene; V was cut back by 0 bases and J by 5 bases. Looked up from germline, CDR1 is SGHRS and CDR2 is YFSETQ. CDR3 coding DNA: TGCGCCAGCAGCTTGGATCCGGGGGGGCAAGATACGCAGTATTTT. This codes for CASSLDPGGQDTQYF.

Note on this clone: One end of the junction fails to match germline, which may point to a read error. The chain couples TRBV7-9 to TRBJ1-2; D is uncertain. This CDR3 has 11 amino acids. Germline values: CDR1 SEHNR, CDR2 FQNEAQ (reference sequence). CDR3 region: CASSLFEKQPF. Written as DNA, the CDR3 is TGTGCCAGCAGCTTATTCGAGAAACAGCCCTTC.

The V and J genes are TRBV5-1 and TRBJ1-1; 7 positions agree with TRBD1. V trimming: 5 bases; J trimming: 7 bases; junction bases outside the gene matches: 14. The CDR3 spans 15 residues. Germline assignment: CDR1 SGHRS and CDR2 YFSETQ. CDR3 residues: CASRSGQDFNLEAFF. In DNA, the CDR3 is TGCGCCAGCAGATCCGGACAGGATTTTAATCTTGAAGCTTTCTTT.

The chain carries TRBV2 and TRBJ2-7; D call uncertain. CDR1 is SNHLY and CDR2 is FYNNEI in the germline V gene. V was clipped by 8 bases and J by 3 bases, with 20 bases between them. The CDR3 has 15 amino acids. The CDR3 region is CASVRYIGVHYEQYF. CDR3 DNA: TGTGCCAGCGTGCGGTACATTGGGGTCCACTACGAGCAGTACTTC.

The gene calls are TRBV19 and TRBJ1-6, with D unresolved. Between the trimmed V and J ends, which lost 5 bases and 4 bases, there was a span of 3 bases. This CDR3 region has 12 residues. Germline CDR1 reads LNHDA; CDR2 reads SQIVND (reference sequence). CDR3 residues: CASSLYNSPLHF. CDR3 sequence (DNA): TGTGCCAGTAGTCTGTATAATTCACCCCTCCACTTT.

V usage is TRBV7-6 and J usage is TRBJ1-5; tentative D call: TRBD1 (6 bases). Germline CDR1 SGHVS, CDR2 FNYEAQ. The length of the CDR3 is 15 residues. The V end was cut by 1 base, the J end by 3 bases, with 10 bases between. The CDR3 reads CASSLEAGVNQPQHF. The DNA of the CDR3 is TGTGCCAGCAGCTTAGAGGCAGGGGTCAATCAGCCCCAGCATTTT.